A single sample is the source of the 27 T cell receptor beta chains below, sequenced in a study of human T cells and chemical hapten exposure. The time point here: pre-sensitization, week 0. Treatment reported: therapeutic diphenylcyclopropenone sensitization with weekly scalp DPC. TCRdb recomputed calls from the RACE reads with MiXCR, one row per CDR3 protein. Of a few hundred thousand distinct CDR3 sequences detected, 4.5% to 5.5% appear once; the ten largest clones hold around 8.6%. Sequences were derived from whole blood, sampled in connection with sensitization to the hapten diphenylcyclopropenone (DPC). These receptors came from a woman between 18 and 29 years old with alopecia areata. Some clones in this sample may be carry-over from other donors' samples.

This clonotype was counted at least ten times. Mismatch with germline at one junction end may stem from a read error. The chain uses TRBV7-7 and TRBJ2-5; TRBD1 aligns across 7 bases. The CDR3 consists of 14 residues. Germline V gene data show CDR1 as SSHAT and CDR2 as FNYEAQ (reference sequence). The CDR3 nucleotides read TGTGCTAGCAGCTCAAGGACAGGTTTAGAGACCCAGTACTTC. Protein sequence: CASSSRTGLETQYF.

This clonotype was detected a few times. The rearrangement joins TRBV2 to TRBJ2-3; TRBD1 might be the D (5 bases). Per the germline V gene, CDR1 is SNHLY and CDR2 is FYNNEI. The CDR3 extends over 14 amino acids. V lost 6 bases and J lost 3, with 13 bases in between. The CDR3 DNA follows: TGTGCCAGCAGGGCAGGGATGAGGACAGATACGCAGTATTTT. Encoded protein: CASRAGMRTDTQYF.

In this sample, this clonotype turned up a few times. The chain carries TRBV6-1 and TRBJ1-1; a weak D match, TRBD1 (5 bases). The germline CDR1 and CDR2 sequences are MNHNS and SASEGT. The CDR3 is 9 residues long. The CDR3 DNA sequence: TGTCCATGGGGACCTGAAGCTTTCTTT. Translation gives CPWGPEAFF.

This chain links TRBV2 with TRBJ1-1, with no clear D. Germline CDR1 and CDR2: SNHLY and FYNNEI. The V end lost 7 bases, the J end lost 1 base, and 13 bases lay between the germline ends. There are 14 residues in the CDR3. The CDR3 region is CASIGLDPNTEAFF. Written as DNA, the CDR3 is TGTGCCAGCATAGGCTTGGACCCGAACACTGAAGCTTTCTTT.

This clonotype appeared many times. The chain joins TRBV2 to TRBJ1-4; D is unresolved. The CDR3 sequence is 14 residues long. The germline V and J ends were trimmed by 6 bases and 7 bases, with 15 bases remaining between them. Per the germline V gene, CDR1 is SNHLY and CDR2 is FYNNEI. CDR3 residues: CASSPPTRGEKLFF. In nucleotides, the CDR3 is TGTGCCAGCAGCCCCCCGACCCGGGGTGAAAAACTGTTTTTT.

This clonotype was counted only a few times. The J gene is TRBJ1-6, the V gene TRBV5-7, with D perhaps TRBD1 (5 bases). Being an ORF, TRBV5-7 has a function that is uncertain. The CDR3 is 14 residues long. Deletions cut 3 bases from V and 8 bases from J, with 12 bases between. CDR3 amino acids: CASSWLGRHSPLHF. CDR3 bases: TGTGCCAGCAGCTGGCTGGGACGGCATTCACCCCTCCACTTT.

This clonotype was seen repeatedly, ten times or more. The V and J genes are TRBV5-4 and TRBJ2-7; perhaps TRBD2 as D (6 bases). The germline gives CDR1 SGHNT, CDR2 YYREEE (reference sequence). V gave up 7 bases and J gave up 6 bases, with 20 bases separating them. The CDR3 is made up of 14 amino acids. CDR3 region: CASRKGTPGGEQYF. The CDR3 nucleotides read TGTGCCAGCCGCAAAGGCACTCCCGGGGGCGAGCAGTACTTC.

This chain uses TRBV6-1 with TRBJ1-5; maybe TRBD1 (6 bases). This CDR3 comprises 14 residues. Trimming cost V 6 bases and J 5 bases, with 14 bases left between them. The germline V gene encodes CDR1 MNHNS and CDR2 SASEGT. The CDR3 sequence is CASRGAIEYQPQHF. The CDR3 DNA reads as TGTGCCAGCAGGGGGGCAATCGAGTATCAGCCCCAGCATTTT.

This clonotype was counted many times. This chain joins TRBV7-2 and TRBJ2-1, with 10 bases identical to TRBD1. V shed 2 bases, J shed 8 bases, and the junction held 6 bases outside the gene matches. The CDR3 extends over 15 amino acids. The germline V gene encodes CDR1 SGHTA and CDR2 FQGNSA. This CDR3 reads CASSLQGQGWDEQFF. For the CDR3, the DNA is TGTGCCAGCAGCTTACAGGGACAGGGGTGGGATGAGCAGTTCTTC.

This clonotype occurred a few times. The gene calls are TRBV18 and TRBJ1-2, with 9 bases identical to TRBD1. V trimming: 1 base; J trimming: 4 bases; junction bases outside the gene matches: 7. The germline CDR1 and CDR2 sequences are KGHSH and LQKENI. The length of the CDR3 is 16 residues. CDR3 amino acids: CASSPQTGGAGYGYTF. DNA of the CDR3: TGTGCCAGCTCACCACAAACAGGGGGCGCAGGCTATGGCTACACCTTC. Together with reference TRBV18 and TRBJ1-2, the CDR3 gives the full variable domain: NAGVMQNPRHLVRRRGQEARLRCSPMKGHSHVYWYRQLPEEGLKFMVYLQKENIIDESGMPKERFSAEFPKEGPSILRIQQVVRGDSAAYFCASSPQTGGAGYGYTFGSGTRLTVV.

The chain links TRBV5-5 to TRBJ1-2; D is undetermined. Trimming shortened V by 2 bases and J by 8 bases, and 13 bases separated the two germline ends. Germline CDR1 and CDR2: SGHKS and YYEKEE (reference sequence). The CDR3 covers 13 residues. For the CDR3, the DNA is TGTGCCAGCAGCTTTATATTCCAAAGGGGCTACACCTTC. Protein product: CASSFIFQRGYTF.

This clonotype has ten or more counts. The chain employs TRBV12-3 or TRBV12-4 and TRBJ2-5; D remains unclear. The germline V and J ends were trimmed by 1 base and 3 bases, with 3 bases remaining between them. The CDR3 covers 12 residues. DNA for the CDR3: TGTGCCAGCAGTTTAGTCAAAGAGACCCAGTACTTC. This translates into CASSLVKETQYF.

This chain joins TRBV20-1 and TRBJ2-5, with 13 bases aligning to TRBD2. V lost 6 bases to trimming and J lost 2 bases; unmatched junction nucleotides: 3. The germline CDR1 and CDR2 sequences are DFQATT and SNEGSKA (reference sequence). There are 14 residues in the CDR3. The CDR3 is CSAPTSGGQETQYF. The CDR3 nucleotides read TGCAGTGCCCCGACTAGCGGGGGGCAAGAGACCCAGTACTTC.

This clonotype was seen more than once but under ten times. This sequence joins TRBV6-5 and TRBJ1-1, with 8 bases that match TRBD1. J gave up 0 bases and V 2 bases, and 14 bases lay outside the gene matches. From germline, CDR1 is MNHEY and CDR2 SVGAGI. The length of the CDR3 is 19 residues. CDR3 residues: CASSYLPGQATFLNTEAFF. The CDR3 DNA reads as TGTGCCAGCAGTTACCTTCCGGGACAGGCTACGTTCCTGAACACTGAAGCTTTCTTT.

This clonotype has a count of ten or more. CDR3 region: CASSLKNRGEAFF. CDR3 in DNA: TGTGCCAGCAGCCTGAAAAACAGGGGTGAAGCTTTCTTT. The chain links TRBV7-9 to TRBJ1-1, with 7 bases aligning to TRBD1. Germline V gene data show CDR1 as SEHNR and CDR2 as FQNEAQ (reference sequence). With 5 bases clipped from V and 7 bases from J, the junction kept 7 bases outside the gene matches. CDR3 length equals 13 residues. The full variable domain, with the rest looked up from reference TRBV7-9 and TRBJ1-1, is DTGVSQNPRHKITKRGQNVTFRCDPISEHNRLYWYRQTLGQGPEFLTYFQNEAQLEKSRLLSDRFSAERPKGSFSTLEIQRTEQGDSAMYLCASSLKNRGEAFFGQGTRLTVV.

The sample holds many counts of this clonotype. The chain joins TRBV5-6 to TRBJ1-1, with D maybe TRBD1 (6 bases). V was trimmed by 0 bases and J by 5 bases, leaving 23 bases between them. Per the germline V gene, CDR1 is SGHDT and CDR2 is YYEEEE. This CDR3 has 18 residues. DNA for the CDR3: TGTGCCAGCAGCTTGGGGTTGGGGGCTGGAGTAGTACAGACTGAAGCTTTCTTT. Translating it yields CASSLGLGAGVVQTEAFF.

The table lists this clonotype with a few counts. This chain uses TRBV12-3 or TRBV12-4 with TRBJ1-6; the D gene is possibly TRBD1 (5 bases). Trimming shortened V by 4 bases and J by 10 bases, and 14 bases separated the two germline ends. This CDR3 contains 14 residues. The CDR3 is CASSYGTGISPLHF. The CDR3, as DNA: TGTGCCAGCAGTTATGGGACGGGGATATCACCCCTCCACTTT.

This chain connects TRBV2 to TRBJ2-5, with 11 bases that match TRBD1. V dropped 5 bases and J dropped 5; count of bases not matched to a gene: 4. The CDR3 runs to 14 residues. In germline, CDR1 is SNHLY, CDR2 FYNNEI. The CDR3 region has the DNA TGTGCCAGCAGTTTTTGGACAGGGGGCGAGACCCAGTACTTC. Amino acid sequence: CASSFWTGGETQYF.

At least ten counts were recorded for this clonotype. The CDR3 DNA reads as TGTGCCAGCAGCTTCGAGACTAGGGAGTATTTT. It encodes CASSFETREYF. The V gene is TRBV7-2, the J gene TRBJ2-3; possibly TRBD2 for D (6 bases). V was cut by 3 bases and J by 13 bases, with 11 bases left in between. The germline V gene has CDR1 SGHTA and CDR2 FQGNSA. The CDR3 runs to 11 residues.

There are many counts of this clonotype. This chain joins TRBV5-1 and TRBJ1-2; tentatively, D is TRBD1 (5 bases). Germline V lookup: CDR1 SGHRS, CDR2 YFSETQ. The ends were cut back, 0 bases at V and 9 bases at J, with 9 bases in the middle. The CDR3 loop spans 12 amino acids. CDR3 nucleotides: TGCGCCAGCAGCTTGGAGTCAGGGAGCTACACCTTC. As protein: CASSLESGSYTF.

This clonotype was counted at least ten times. The chain joins TRBV28 to TRBJ2-7; 7 nucleotides align to TRBD2. From germline, CDR1 is MDHEN and CDR2 SYDVKM. V was pared by 4 bases and J by 3 bases, with 3 bases of the junction left unmatched. The CDR3 is 13 amino acids. CDR3 amino acids: CASSSGGGYEQYF. CDR3 sequence (DNA): TGTGCCAGCAGTTCGGGGGGAGGCTACGAGCAGTACTTC.

This clonotype was seen many times. The chain is built from TRBV7-9 and TRBJ2-3, with D hard to call. Germline-derived CDR1 and CDR2 are SEHNR and FQNEAQ (reference sequence). V lost 1 base to trimming and J lost 4 bases, with 6 bases between them. This CDR3 is 13 amino acids long. The CDR3 loop reads CASSLVWADTQYF. In DNA, the CDR3 is TGTGCCAGCAGCTTAGTGTGGGCAGATACGCAGTATTTT.

This chain links TRBV25-1 with TRBJ2-3; TRBD2 aligns across 10 bases. V dropped 4 bases and J dropped 2; count of bases not matched to a gene: 6. The CDR3 contains 16 residues. Germline V gene data show CDR1 as MGHDK and CDR2 as SYGVNS. The CDR3 nucleotides read TGTGCCAGCAGTGTTGGGACTAGCGAATTCACAGATACGCAGTATTTT. Translated, it gives CASSVGTSEFTDTQYF.

This clonotype has ten or more counts. The chain couples TRBV7-8 to TRBJ1-6, with 7 bases aligning to TRBD1. From germline, CDR1 is SGHVS and CDR2 FQNEAQ. The V gene end was trimmed by 1 base and the J gene end by 10 bases; junction bases not matched to a gene: 13. This CDR3 has 17 amino acids. DNA of the CDR3: TGTGCCAGCAGCTTAGTCCCGACAGGGCTGAAGGGATCACCCCTCCACTTT. Encoded protein: CASSLVPTGLKGSPLHF.

This clonotype has at least ten counts. The rearrangement links TRBV18 to TRBJ1-1, with 7 bases identical to TRBD1. Germline CDR1 reads KGHSH; CDR2 reads LQKENI. The CDR3 totals 15 residues. V was pared by 3 bases and J by 1 base, with 5 bases of the junction left unmatched. In DNA form, the CDR3 reads TGTGCCAGCTCACCCTCGGACAGGCCGAACACTGAAGCTTTCTTT. It yields the protein CASSPSDRPNTEAFF. Full variable domain (rest looked up from reference TRBV18 and TRBJ1-1): NAGVMQNPRHLVRRRGQEARLRCSPMKGHSHVYWYRQLPEEGLKFMVYLQKENIIDESGMPKERFSAEFPKEGPSILRIQQVVRGDSAAYFCASSPSDRPNTEAFFGQGTRLTVV.

This clonotype was seen more than once but under ten times. J is TRBJ2-5 and V is TRBV13, with a possible D match to TRBD1 (6 bases). CDR3 size: 14 residues. The ends were cut back, 5 bases at V and 4 bases at J, with 14 bases in the middle. Germline loops: CDR1 PRHDT, CDR2 FYEKMQ (reference sequence). As DNA, the CDR3 is TGTGCCAGCAGCAACGACAGGTTACTAGAGACCCAGTACTTC. It codes for CASSNDRLLETQYF.

The chain has TRBV7-8 and TRBJ1-4; D possibly corresponds to TRBD1 (6 bases). Germline V CDR1 and CDR2: SGHVS, FQNEAQ. The CDR3 spans 15 residues. V shed 1 base and J shed 7 bases, with 13 bases lying between them. CDR3 sequence (DNA): TGTGCCAGCAGCTTAGAAGGGGGAGATGGTGAAAAACTGTTTTTT. Translation: CASSLEGGDGEKLFF. Using reference TRBV7-8 and TRBJ1-4 for the parts outside the CDR3, the full variable domain is GAGVSQSPRYKVAKRGQDVALRCDPISGHVSLFWYQQALGQGPEFLTYFQNEAQLDKSGLPSDRFFAERPEGSVSTLKIQRTQQEDSAVYLCASSLEGGDGEKLFFGSGTQLSVL.